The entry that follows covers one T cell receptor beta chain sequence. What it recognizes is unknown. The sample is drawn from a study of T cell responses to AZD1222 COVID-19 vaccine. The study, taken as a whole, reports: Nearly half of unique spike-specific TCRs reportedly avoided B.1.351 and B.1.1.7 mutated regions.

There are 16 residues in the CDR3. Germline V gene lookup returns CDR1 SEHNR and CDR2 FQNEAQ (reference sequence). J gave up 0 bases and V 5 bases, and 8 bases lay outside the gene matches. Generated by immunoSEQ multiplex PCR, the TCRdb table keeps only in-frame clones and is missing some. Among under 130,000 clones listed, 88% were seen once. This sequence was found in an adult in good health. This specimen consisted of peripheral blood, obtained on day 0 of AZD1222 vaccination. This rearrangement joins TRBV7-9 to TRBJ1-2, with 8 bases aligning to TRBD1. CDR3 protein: CASSRGGTGANYGYTF. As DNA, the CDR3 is TGTGCCAGCAGCCGTGGGGGGACAGGAGCTAACTATGGCTACACCTTC.